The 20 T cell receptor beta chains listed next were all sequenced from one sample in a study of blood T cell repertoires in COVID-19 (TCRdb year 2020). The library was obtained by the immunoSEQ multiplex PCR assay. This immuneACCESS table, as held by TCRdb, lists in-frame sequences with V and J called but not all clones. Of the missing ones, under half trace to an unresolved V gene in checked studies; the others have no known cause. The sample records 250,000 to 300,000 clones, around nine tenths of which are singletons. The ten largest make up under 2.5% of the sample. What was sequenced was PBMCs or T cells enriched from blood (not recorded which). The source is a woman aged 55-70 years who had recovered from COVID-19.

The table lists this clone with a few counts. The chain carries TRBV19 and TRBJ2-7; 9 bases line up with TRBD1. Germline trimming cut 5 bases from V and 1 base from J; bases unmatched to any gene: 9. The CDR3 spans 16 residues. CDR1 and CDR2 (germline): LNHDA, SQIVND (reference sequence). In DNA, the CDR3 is TGTGCCAGTAGTTCTTCGGGGGGACAGGGATCCTACGAGCAGTACTTC. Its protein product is CASSSSGGQGSYEQYF.

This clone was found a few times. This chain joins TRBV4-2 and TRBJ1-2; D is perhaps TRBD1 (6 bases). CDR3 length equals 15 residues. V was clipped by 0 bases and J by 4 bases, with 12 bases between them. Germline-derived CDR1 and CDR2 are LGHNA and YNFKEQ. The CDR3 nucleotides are TGTGCCAGCAGCCAAGATAGGGGGGGCTCCTATGGCTACACCTTC. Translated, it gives CASSQDRGGSYGYTF.

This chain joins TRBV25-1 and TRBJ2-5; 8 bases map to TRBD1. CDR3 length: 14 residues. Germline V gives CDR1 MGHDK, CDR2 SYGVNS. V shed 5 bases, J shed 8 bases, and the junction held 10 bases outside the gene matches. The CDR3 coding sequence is TGTGCCAGCAGTTTGACAGGGGCGATTGATACCCAGTACTTC. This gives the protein CASSLTGAIDTQYF.

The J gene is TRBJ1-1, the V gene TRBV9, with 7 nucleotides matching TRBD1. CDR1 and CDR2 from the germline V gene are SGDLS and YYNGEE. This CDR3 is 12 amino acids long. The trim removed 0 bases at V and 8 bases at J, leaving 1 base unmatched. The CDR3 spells CASSVAGGEAFF. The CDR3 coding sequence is TGTGCCAGCAGCGTAGCAGGGGGGGAAGCTTTCTTT.

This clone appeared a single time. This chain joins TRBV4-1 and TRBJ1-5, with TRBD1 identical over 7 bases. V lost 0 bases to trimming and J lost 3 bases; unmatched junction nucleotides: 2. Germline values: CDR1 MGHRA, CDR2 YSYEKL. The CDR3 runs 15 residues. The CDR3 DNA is TGCGCCAGCAGCCAAGAGGGACAGTACAATCAGCCCCAGCATTTT. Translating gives CASSQEGQYNQPQHF.

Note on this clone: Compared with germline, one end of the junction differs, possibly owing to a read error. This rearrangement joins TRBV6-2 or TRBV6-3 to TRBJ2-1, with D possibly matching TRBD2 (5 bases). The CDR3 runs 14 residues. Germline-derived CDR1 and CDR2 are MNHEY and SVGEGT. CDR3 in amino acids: CASSKIPPRDGCVF. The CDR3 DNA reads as TGTGCCAGCAGTAAAATTCCCCCCCGGGATGGCTGTGTCTTC.

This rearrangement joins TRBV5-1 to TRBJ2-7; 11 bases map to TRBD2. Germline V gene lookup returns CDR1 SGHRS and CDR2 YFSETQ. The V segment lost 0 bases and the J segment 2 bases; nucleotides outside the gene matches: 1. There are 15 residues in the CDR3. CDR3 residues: CASSLVLAGAYEQYF. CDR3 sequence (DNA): TGCGCCAGCAGCTTGGTACTAGCGGGAGCCTACGAGCAGTACTTC.

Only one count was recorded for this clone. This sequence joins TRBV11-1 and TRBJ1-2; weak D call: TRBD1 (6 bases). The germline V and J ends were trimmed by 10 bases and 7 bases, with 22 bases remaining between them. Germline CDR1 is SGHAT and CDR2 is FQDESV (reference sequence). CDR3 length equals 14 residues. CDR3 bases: TGTGCCACCACGAGGGAGGGGGAGTTTGGTGGCTACACCTTC. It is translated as CATTREGEFGGYTF.

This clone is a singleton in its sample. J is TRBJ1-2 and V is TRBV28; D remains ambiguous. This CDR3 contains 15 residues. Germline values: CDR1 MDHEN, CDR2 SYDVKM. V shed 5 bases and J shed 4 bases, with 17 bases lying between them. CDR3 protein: CASSPPGRVLYGYTF. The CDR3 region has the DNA TGTGCCAGCAGTCCCCCGGGGAGGGTCCTCTATGGCTACACCTTC.

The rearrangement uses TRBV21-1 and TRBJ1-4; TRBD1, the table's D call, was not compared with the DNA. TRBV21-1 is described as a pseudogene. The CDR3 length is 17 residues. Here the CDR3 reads CASSKEGQGLSNEKLFF. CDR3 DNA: TGTGCCAGCAGCAAAGAGGGACAGGGTTTGTCTAATGAAAAACTGTTTTTT.

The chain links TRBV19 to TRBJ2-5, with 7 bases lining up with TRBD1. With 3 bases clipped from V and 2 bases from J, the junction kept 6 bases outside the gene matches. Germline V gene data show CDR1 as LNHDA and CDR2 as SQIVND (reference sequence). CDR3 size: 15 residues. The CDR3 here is CASSIPGQIQETQYF. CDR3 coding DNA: TGTGCCAGTAGTATCCCGGGACAGATTCAAGAGACCCAGTACTTC.

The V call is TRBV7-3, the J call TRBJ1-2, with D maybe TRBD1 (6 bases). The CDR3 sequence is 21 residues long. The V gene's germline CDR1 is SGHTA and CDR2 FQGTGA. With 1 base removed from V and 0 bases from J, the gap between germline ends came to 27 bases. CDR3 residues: CASSLKGDGGKRSPPNYGYTF. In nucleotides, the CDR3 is TGTGCCAGCAGCTTAAAGGGGGATGGGGGTAAGAGATCCCCTCCTAACTATGGCTACACCTTC.

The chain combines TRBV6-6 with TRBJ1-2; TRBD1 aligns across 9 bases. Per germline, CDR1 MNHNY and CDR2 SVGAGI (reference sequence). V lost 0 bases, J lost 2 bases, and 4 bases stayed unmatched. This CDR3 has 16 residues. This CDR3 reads CASSYSTGTGNYGYTF. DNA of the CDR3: TGTGCCAGCAGTTACTCGACCGGGACAGGGAACTATGGCTACACCTTC.

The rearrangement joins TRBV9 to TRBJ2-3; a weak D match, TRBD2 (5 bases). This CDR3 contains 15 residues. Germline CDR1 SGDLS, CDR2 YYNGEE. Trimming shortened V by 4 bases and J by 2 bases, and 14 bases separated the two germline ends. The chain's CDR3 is CASSSPTRDTDTQYF. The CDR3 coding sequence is TGTGCCAGCAGCTCCCCTACTAGGGACACAGATACGCAGTATTTT.

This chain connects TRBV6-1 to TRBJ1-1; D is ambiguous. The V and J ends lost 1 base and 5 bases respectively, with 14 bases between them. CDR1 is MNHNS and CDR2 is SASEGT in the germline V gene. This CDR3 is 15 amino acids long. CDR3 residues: CASSEGSWPITEAFF. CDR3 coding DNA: TGTGCCAGCAGTGAAGGTTCTTGGCCGATTACTGAAGCTTTCTTT.

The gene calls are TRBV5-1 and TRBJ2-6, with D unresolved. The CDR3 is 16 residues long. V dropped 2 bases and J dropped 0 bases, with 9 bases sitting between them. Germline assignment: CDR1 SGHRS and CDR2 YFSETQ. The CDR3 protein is CASSFSGRSGANVLTF. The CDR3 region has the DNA TGCGCCAGCAGCTTTAGTGGGCGCTCTGGGGCCAACGTCCTGACTTTC.

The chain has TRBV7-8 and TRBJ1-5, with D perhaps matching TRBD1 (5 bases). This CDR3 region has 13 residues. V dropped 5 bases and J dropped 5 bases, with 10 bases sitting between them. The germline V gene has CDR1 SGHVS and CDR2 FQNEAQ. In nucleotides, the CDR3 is TGTGCCAGCAGCGCCCTCAGGGATCAGCCCCAGCATTTT. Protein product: CASSALRDQPQHF. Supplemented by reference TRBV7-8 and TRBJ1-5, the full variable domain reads GAGVSQSPRYKVAKRGQDVALRCDPISGHVSLFWYQQALGQGPEFLTYFQNEAQLDKSGLPSDRFFAERPEGSVSTLKIQRTQQEDSAVYLCASSALRDQPQHFGDGTRLSIL.

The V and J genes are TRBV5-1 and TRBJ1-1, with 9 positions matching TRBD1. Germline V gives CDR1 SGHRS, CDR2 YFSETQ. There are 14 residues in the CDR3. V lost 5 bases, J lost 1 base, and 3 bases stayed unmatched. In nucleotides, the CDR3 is TGCGCCAGCAGAGGACAGGGGCCGAACACTGAAGCTTTCTTT. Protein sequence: CASRGQGPNTEAFF.

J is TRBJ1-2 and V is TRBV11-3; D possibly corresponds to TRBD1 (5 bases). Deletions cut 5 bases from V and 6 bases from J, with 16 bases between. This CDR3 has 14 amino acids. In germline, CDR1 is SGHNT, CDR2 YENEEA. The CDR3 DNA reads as TGTGCCAGCAGCGATGGGACTTTGGACGATGGCTACACCTTC. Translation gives CASSDGTLDDGYTF.

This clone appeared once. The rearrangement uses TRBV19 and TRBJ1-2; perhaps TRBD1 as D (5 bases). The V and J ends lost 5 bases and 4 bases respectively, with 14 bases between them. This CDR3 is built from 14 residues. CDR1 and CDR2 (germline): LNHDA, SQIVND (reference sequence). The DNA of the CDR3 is TGTGCCAGTAGTCTTCGGACATCGGGCTATGGCTACACCTTC. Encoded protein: CASSLRTSGYGYTF.